This TCR beta chain was recovered during a study of beta chain features in type 1 diabetes. Study-level findings and limits: A pattern of fewer insertions and more deletions at VDJ junctions was seen in type 1 diabetes patients. Patients with Type 1 diabetes showed moderately but significantly shorter TCRB CDR3s in all four CD4+ subsets.

Sequenced material consisted of expressed TCRB transcripts (all of the isolated RNA was reverse transcribed). The average output of naive, central memory and regulatory T cell samples was a few million reads. Here immunoSEQ multiplex PCR was the method, and the copy in TCRdb shows in-frame clones only, minus some. This sample has about 270,000 clones; 13% to 15% occur once, and the top ten carry under 0.02%. This clone has a handful of counts. Antigen: not known. Deletions cut 0 bases from V and 11 bases from J, with 17 bases between. This CDR3 has 14 amino acids. Germline V gene data show CDR1 as MNHEY and CDR2 as SVGAGI.

This TCR came from a man under 40 with type 1 diabetes. The rearrangement uses TRBV6-5 and TRBJ2-7; D may be TRBD2 (5 bases). The sequenced sample consisted of naive CD4+ T cells from blood. The CDR3 sequence is CASSYSGLTFGEYF. As DNA, the CDR3 is TGTGCCAGCAGTTACTCTGGGCTAACATTCGGGGAGTACTTC.